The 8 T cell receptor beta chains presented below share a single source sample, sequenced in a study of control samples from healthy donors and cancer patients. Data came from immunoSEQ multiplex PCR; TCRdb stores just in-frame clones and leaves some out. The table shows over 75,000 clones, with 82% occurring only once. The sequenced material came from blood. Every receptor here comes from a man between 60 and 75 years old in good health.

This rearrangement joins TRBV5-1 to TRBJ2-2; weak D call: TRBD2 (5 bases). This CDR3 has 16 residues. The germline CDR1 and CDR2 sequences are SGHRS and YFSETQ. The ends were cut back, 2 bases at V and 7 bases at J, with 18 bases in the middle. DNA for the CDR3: TGCGCCAGCAGCTTCAATGGACTCGGGTGGGGCGGGGAGCTGTTTTTT. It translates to CASSFNGLGWGGELFF.

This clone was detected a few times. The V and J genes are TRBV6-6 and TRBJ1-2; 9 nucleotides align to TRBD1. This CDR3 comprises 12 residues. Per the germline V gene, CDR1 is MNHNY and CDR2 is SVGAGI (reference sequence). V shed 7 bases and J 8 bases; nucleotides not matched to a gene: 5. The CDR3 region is CASNGQGRGYTF. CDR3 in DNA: TGTGCCAGCAACGGACAGGGGCGCGGCTACACCTTC.

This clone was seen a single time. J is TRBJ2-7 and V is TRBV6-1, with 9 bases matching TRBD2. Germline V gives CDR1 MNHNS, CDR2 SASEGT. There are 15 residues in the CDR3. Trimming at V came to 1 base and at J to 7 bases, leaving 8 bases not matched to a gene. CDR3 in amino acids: CASSEVGAGGREQYF. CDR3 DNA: TGTGCCAGCAGTGAAGTCGGAGCGGGGGGACGTGAGCAGTACTTC.

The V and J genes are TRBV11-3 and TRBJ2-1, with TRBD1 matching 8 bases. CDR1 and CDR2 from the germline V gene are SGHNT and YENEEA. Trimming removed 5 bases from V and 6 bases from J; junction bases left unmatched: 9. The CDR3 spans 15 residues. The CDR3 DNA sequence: TGTGCCAGCAGCCCGGGCGGACAGGGTTCCAATGAGCAGTTCTTC. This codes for CASSPGGQGSNEQFF.

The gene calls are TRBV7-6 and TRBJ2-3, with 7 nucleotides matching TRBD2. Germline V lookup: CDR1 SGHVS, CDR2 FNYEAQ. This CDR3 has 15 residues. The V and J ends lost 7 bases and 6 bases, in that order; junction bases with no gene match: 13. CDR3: CASTRDSAGVDTQYF. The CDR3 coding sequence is TGTGCCAGCACTAGGGATAGCGCGGGAGTCGATACGCAGTATTTT.

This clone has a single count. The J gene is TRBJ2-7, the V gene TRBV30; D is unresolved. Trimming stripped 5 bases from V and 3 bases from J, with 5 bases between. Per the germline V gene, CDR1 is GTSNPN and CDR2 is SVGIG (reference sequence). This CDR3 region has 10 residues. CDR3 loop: CAWGLYEQYF. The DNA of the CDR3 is TGTGCCTGGGGCCTCTACGAGCAGTACTTC.

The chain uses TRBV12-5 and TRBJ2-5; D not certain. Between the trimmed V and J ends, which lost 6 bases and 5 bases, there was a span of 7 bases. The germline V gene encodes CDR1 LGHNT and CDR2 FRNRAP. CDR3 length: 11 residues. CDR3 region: CASGVEETQYF. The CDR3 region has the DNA TGTGCTAGTGGAGTGGAGGAGACCCAGTACTTC.

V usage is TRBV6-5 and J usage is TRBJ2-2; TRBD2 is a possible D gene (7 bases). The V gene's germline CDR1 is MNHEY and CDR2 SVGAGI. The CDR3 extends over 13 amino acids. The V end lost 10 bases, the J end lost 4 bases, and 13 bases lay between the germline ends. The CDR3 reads CAIRGALTGELFF. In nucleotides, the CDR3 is TGTGCCATCCGGGGGGCCCTCACCGGGGAGCTGTTTTTT.